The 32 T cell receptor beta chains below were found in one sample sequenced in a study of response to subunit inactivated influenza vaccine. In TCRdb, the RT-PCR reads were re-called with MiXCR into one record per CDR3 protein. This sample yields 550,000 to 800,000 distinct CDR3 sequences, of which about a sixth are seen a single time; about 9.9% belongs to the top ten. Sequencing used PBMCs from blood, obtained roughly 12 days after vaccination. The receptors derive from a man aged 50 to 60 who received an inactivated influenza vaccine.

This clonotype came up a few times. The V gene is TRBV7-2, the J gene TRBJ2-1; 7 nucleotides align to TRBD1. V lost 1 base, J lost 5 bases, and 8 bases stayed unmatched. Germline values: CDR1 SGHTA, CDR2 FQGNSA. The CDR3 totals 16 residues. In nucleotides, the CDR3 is TGTGCCAGCAGCTTAGTAGCGACAGGGCGCAACAATGAGCAGTTCTTC. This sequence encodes CASSLVATGRNNEQFF.

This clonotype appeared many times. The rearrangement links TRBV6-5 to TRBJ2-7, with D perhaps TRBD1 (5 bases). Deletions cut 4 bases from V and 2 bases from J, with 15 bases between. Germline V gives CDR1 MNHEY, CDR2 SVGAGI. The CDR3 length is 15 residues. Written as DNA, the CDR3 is TGTGCCAGCAGTTTCCACAGGAACAGTCCCTACGAGCAGTACTTC. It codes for CASSFHRNSPYEQYF.

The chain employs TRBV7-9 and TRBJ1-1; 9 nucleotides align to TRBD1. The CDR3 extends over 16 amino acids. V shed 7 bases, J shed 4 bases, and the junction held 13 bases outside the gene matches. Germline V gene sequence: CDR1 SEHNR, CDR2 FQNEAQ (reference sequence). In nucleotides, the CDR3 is TGTGCCAGCACAGATCTGGGACAGGGAGTCGGCACTGAAGCTTTCTTT. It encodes CASTDLGQGVGTEAFF.

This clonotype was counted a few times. The CDR3 DNA sequence: TGTGCCTGGAGTGTAAACAGGGTTTCACCCCTCCACTTT. Translating it yields CAWSVNRVSPLHF. This rearrangement joins TRBV30 to TRBJ1-6; D might be TRBD1 (6 bases). Germline CDR1 is GTSNPN and CDR2 is SVGIG (reference sequence). V gave up 0 bases and J gave up 9 bases, with 9 bases separating them. This CDR3 contains 13 residues.

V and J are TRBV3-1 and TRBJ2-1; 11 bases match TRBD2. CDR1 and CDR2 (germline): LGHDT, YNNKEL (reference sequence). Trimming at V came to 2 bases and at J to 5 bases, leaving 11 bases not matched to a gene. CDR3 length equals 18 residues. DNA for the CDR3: TGTGCCAGCAGCCAAATAGCGGGAGGGCCAATCGTCGACAATGAGCAGTTCTTC. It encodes CASSQIAGGPIVDNEQFF.

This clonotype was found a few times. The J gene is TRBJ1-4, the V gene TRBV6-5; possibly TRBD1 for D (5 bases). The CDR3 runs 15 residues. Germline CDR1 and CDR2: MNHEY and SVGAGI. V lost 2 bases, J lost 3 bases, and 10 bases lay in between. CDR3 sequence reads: CASSYRGLANEKLFF. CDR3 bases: TGTGCCAGCAGTTACCGGGGGTTGGCTAATGAAAAACTGTTTTTT.

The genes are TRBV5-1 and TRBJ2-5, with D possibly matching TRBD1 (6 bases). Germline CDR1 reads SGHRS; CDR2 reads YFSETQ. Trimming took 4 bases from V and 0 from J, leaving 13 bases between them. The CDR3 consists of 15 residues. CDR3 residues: CASSITRGHQETQYF. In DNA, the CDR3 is TGCGCCAGCAGCATAACCAGGGGTCACCAAGAGACCCAGTACTTC. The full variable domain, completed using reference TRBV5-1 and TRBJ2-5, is KAGVTQTPRYLIKTRGQQVTLSCSPISGHRSVSWYQQTPGQGLQFLFEYFSETQRNKGNFPGRFSGRQFSNSRSEMNVSTLELGDSALYLCASSITRGHQETQYFGPGTRLLVL.

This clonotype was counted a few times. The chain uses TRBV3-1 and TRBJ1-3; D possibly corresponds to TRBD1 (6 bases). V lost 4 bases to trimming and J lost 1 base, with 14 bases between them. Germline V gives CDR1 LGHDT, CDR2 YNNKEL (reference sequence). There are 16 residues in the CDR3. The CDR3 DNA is TGTGCCAGCAGCCTTGGGACAACCGTTTCTGGAAACACCATATATTTT. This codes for CASSLGTTVSGNTIYF. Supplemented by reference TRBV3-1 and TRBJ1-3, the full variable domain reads DTAVSQTPKYLVTQMGNDKSIKCEQNLGHDTMYWYKQDSKKFLKIMFSYNNKELIINETVPNRFSPKSPDKAHLNLHINSLELGDSAVYFCASSLGTTVSGNTIYFGEGSWLTVV.

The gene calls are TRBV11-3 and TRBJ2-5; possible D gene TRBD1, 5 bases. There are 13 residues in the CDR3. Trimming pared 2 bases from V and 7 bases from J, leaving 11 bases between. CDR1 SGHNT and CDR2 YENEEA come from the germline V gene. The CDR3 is CASSLSVRGTQYF. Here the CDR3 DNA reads TGTGCCAGCAGCTTATCCGTAAGGGGGACCCAGTACTTC.

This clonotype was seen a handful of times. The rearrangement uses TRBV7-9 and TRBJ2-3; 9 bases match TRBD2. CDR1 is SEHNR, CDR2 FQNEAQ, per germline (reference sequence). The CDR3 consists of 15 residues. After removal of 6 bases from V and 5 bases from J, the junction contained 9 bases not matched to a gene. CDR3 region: CASSSLTSGRDTQYF. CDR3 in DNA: TGTGCCAGCAGTTCCCTGACTAGCGGCAGAGATACGCAGTATTTT. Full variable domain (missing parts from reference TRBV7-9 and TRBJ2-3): DTGVSQNPRHKITKRGQNVTFRCDPISEHNRLYWYRQTLGQGPEFLTYFQNEAQLEKSRLLSDRFSAERPKGSFSTLEIQRTEQGDSAMYLCASSSLTSGRDTQYFGPGTRLTVL.

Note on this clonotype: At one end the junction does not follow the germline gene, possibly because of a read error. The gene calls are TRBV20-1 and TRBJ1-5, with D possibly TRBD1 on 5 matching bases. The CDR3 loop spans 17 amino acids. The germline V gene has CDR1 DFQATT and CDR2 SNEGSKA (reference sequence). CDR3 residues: CCARARWIRGANQPQHF. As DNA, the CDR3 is TGCTGTGCTAGAGCGCGGTGGATACGGGGCGCCAATCAGCCCCAGCATTTT.

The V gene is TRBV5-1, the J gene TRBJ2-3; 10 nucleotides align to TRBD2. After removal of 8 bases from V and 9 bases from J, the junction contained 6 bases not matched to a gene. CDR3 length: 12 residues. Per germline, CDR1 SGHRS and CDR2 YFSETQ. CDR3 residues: CASTSGIETQYF. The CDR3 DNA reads TGCGCCAGTACTAGCGGGATTGAGACGCAGTATTTT.

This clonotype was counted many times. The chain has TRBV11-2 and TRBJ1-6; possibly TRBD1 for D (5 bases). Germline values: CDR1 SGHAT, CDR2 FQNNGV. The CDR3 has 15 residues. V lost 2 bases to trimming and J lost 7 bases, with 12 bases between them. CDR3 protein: CASSLSGRSNSPLHF. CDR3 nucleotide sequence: TGTGCCAGCAGCTTATCAGGGCGAAGCAATTCACCCCTCCACTTT.

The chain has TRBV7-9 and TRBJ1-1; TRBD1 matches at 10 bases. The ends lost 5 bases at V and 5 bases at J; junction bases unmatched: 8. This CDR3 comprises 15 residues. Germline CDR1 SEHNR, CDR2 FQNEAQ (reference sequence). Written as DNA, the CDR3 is TGTGCCAGCAGCGCGGACAGGGGGAAGAGTACTGAAGCTTTCTTT. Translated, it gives CASSADRGKSTEAFF. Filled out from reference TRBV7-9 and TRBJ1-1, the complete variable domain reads DTGVSQNPRHKITKRGQNVTFRCDPISEHNRLYWYRQTLGQGPEFLTYFQNEAQLEKSRLLSDRFSAERPKGSFSTLEIQRTEQGDSAMYLCASSADRGKSTEAFFGQGTRLTVV.

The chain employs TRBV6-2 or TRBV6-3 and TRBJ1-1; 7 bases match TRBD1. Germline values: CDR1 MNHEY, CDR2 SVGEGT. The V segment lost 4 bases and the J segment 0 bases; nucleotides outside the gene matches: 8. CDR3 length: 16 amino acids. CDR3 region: CASSLADRAVNTEAFF. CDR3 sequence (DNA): TGTGCCAGCAGTTTAGCTGACAGGGCGGTGAACACTGAAGCTTTCTTT.

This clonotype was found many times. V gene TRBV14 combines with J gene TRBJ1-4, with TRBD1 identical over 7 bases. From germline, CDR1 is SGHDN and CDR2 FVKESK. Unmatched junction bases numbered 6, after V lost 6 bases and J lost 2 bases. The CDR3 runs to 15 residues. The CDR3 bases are TGTGCCAGCAGTCCGCGACAGGGCACTAATGAAAAACTGTTTTTT. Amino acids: CASSPRQGTNEKLFF.

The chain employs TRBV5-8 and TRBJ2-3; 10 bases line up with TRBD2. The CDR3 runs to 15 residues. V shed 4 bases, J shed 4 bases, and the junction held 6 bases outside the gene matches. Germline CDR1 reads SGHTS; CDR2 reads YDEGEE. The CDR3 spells CASSPLAGDSDTQYF. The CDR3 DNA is TGTGCCAGCAGCCCTCTAGCGGGAGACTCAGATACGCAGTATTTT.

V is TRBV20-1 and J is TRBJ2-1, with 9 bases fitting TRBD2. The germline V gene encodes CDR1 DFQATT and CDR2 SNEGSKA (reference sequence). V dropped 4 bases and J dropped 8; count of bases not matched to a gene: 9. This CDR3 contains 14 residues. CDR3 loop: CSATGTSHIYEQFF. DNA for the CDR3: TGCAGTGCTACCGGGACTAGCCATATCTATGAGCAGTTCTTC.

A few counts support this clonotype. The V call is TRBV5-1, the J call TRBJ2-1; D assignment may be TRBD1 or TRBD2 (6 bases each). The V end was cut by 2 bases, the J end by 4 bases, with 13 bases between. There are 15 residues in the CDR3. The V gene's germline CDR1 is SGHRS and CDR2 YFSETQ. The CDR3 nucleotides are TGCGCCAGCAGCTTAGGGGGTAGCGGATACAATGAGCAGTTCTTC. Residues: CASSLGGSGYNEQFF.

The CDR3 DNA reads TGCAGTGCCACAGGACTAGCGGGGATCGGGGAGCTGTTTTTT. Translating it yields CSATGLAGIGELFF. The rearrangement joins TRBV20-1 to TRBJ2-2, with 12 bases lining up with TRBD2. Germline-derived CDR1 and CDR2 are DFQATT and SNEGSKA (reference sequence). The CDR3 consists of 14 residues. J gave up 7 bases and V 6 bases, and 6 bases lay outside the gene matches.

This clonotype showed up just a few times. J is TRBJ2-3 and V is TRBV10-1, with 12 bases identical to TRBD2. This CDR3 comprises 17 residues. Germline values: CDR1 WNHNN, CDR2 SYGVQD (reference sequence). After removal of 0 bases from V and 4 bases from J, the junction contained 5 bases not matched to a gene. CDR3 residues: CASSESLAGGLADTQYF. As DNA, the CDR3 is TGCGCCAGCAGTGAGTCCCTAGCGGGGGGGCTCGCAGATACGCAGTATTTT.

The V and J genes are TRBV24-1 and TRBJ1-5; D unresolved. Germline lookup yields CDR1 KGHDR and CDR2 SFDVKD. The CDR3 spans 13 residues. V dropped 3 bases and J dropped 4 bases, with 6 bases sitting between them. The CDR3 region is CATSDGSNQPQHF. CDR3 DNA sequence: TGTGCCACCAGTGATGGGAGTAATCAGCCCCAGCATTTT.

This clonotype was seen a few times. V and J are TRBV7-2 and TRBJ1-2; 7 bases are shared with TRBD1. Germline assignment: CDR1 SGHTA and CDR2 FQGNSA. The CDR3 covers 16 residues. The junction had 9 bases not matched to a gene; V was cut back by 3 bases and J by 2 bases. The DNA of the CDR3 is TGTGCCAGCAGCTTGGAGTTGACAGGGATGAACTATGGCTACACCTTC. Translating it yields CASSLELTGMNYGYTF.

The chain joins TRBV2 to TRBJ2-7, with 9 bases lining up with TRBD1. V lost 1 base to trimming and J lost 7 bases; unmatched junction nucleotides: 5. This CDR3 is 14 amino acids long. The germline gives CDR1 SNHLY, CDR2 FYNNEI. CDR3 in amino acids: CASSEVGTGREQYF. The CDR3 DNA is TGTGCCAGCAGTGAAGTGGGGACAGGGAGGGAGCAGTACTTC.

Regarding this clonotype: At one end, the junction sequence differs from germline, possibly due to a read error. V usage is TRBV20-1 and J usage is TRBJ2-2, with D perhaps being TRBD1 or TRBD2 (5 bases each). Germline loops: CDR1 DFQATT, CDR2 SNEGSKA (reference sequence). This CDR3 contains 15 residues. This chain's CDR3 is CSAGERGGITGELFF. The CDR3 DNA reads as TGCAGTGCTGGAGAGAGGGGTGGGATCACCGGGGAGCTGTTTTTT.

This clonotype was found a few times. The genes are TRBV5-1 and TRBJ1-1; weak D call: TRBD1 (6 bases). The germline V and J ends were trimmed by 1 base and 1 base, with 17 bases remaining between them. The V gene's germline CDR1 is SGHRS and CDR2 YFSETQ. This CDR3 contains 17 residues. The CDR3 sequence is CASSLRGKEGGNTEAFF. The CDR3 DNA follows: TGCGCCAGCAGCTTGCGAGGAAAGGAAGGGGGGAACACTGAAGCTTTCTTT.

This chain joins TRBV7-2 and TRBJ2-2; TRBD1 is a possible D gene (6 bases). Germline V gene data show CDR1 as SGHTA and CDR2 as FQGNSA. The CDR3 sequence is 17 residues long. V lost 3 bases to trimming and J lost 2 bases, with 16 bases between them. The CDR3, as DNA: TGTGCCAGCAGCTTGTACAGGGCGGCTTCAAACACCGGGGAGCTGTTTTTT. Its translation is CASSLYRAASNTGELFF. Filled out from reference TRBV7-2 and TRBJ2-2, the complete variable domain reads GAGVSQSPSNKVTEKGKDVELRCDPISGHTALYWYRQSLGQGLEFLIYFQGNSAPDKSGLPSDRFSAERTGGSVSTLTIQRTQQEDSAVYLCASSLYRAASNTGELFFGEGSRLTVL.

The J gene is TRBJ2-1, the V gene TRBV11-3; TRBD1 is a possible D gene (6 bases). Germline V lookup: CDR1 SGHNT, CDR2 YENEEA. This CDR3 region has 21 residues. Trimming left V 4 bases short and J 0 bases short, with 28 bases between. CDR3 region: CASSSPERTTGSPSSYNEQFF. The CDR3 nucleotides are TGTGCCAGCAGCTCCCCGGAGCGAACCACAGGGTCCCCAAGCTCCTACAATGAGCAGTTCTTC.

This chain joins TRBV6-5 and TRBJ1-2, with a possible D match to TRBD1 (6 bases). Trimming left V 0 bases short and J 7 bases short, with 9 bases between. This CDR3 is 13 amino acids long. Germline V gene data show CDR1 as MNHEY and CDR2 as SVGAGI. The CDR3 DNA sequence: TGTGCCAGCAGTTACTCTCGGGACATTGGCTACACCTTC. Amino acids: CASSYSRDIGYTF.

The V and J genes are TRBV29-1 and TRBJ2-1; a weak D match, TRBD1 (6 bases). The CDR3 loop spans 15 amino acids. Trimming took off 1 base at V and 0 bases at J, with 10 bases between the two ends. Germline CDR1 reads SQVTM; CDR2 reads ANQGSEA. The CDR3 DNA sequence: TGCAGCGTTGAAGGTGGGGGCAGCTCCTACAATGAGCAGTTCTTC. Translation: CSVEGGGSSYNEQFF.

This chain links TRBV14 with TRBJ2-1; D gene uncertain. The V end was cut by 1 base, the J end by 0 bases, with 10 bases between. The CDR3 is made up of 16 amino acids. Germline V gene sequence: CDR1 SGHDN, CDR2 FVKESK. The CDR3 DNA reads TGTGCCAGCAGCCAAGTACGCCTCAGCTCCTACAATGAGCAGTTCTTC. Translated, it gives CASSQVRLSSYNEQFF.

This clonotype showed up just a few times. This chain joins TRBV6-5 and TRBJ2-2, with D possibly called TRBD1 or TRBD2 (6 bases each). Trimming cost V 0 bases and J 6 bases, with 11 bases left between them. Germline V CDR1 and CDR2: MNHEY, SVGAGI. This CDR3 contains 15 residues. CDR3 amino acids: CASSYSSRGAGELFF. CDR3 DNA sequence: TGTGCCAGCAGTTACTCGAGTAGGGGGGCCGGGGAGCTGTTTTTT.